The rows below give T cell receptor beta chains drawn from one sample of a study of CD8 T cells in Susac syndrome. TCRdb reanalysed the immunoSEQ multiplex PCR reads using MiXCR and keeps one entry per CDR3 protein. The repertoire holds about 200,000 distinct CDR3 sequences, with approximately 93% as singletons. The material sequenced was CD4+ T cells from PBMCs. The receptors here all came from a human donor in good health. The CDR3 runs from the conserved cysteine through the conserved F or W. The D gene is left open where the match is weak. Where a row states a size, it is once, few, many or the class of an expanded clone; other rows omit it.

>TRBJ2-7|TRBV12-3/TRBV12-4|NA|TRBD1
CASSSQIRQGKGDEQYF
TGTGCCAGCAGTTCCCAGATCAGACAGGGCAAAGGGGACGAGCAGTACTTC
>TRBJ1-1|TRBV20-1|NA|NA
CSAPDFALSNTEAFF
TGCAGTGCCCCGGACTTTGCCCTTTCGAACACTGAAGCTTTCTTT
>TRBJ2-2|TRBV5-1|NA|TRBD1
CASSGISDRANTGELFF
TGCGCCAGCAGCGGAATCTCGGACAGGGCGAACACCGGGGAGCTGTTTTTT
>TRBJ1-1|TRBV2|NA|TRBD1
CASSMGQGAAFF
TGTGCCAGCAGCATGGGACAGGGGGCAGCTTTCTTT
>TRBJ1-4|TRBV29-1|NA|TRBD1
CSYTPDRGSGLFF
TGCAGTTACACCCCCGACAGGGGGTCAGGACTGTTTTTT
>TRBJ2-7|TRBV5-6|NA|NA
CASSLLGPSYEQYF
TGTGCCAGCAGCTTGCTGGGGCCCTCCTACGAGCAGTACTTC
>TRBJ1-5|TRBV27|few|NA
CASSLRGSNQPQHF
TGTGCCAGCAGTTTAAGAGGCAGCAATCAGCCCCAGCATTTT
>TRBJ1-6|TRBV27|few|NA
CASSQGQGNSPLHF
TGTGCCAGCAGCCAGGGGCAGGGAAATTCACCCCTCCACTTT
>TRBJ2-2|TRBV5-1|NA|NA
CASSLGTFYTGELFF
TGCGCCAGCAGCTTGGGAACATTTTACACCGGGGAGCTGTTTTTT
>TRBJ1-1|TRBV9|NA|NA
CASSVGGSTEAFF
TGTGCCAGCAGCGTAGGGGGAAGCACTGAAGCTTTCTTT
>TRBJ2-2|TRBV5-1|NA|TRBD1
CASSFIGQGPNTGELFF
TGCGCCAGCAGCTTTATTGGACAGGGTCCGAACACCGGGGAGCTGTTTTTT
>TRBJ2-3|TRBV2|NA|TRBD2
CASALGLAGGGDTQYF
TGTGCCAGCGCATTGGGACTAGCGGGGGGAGGAGATACGCAGTATTTT
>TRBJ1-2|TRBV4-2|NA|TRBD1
CASSQDLFRTGVGYTF
TGTGCCAGCAGCCAAGATCTCTTCAGGACAGGGGTAGGCTACACCTTC
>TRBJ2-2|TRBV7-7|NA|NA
CASSSFRGGNTGELFF
TGTGCTAGCAGCTCCTTTCGTGGGGGCAACACCGGGGAGCTGTTTTTT
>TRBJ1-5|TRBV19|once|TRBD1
CASSTGIGTVVLGRAQHF
TGTGCCAGTAGTACTGGGATCGGGACAGTCGTCCTCGGTAGGGCCCAGCATTTT
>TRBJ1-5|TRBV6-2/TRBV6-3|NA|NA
CASSYSAGVGQPQHF
TGTGCCAGCAGTTACTCGGCAGGGGTCGGGCAGCCCCAGCATTTT
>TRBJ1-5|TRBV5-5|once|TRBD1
CASSPGQDQGLGNQPQHF
TGTGCCAGCAGCCCCGGACAGGACCAGGGGCTTGGCAATCAGCCCCAGCATTTT
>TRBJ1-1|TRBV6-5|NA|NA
CASRLRQMNTEAFF
TGTGCCAGCCGTTTGAGACAGATGAACACTGAAGCTTTCTTT
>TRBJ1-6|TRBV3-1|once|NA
CASSRGPSSYNSPLHF
TGTGCCAGCAGTCGGGGACCGAGCTCCTATAATTCACCCCTCCACTTT
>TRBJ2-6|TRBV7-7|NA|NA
CASSSNDQGSGANVLTF
TGTGCTAGCAGCTCAAATGATCAGGGGTCTGGGGCCAACGTCCTGACTTTC
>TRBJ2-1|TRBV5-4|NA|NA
CASSIDGNNEQFF
TGTGCCAGCAGCATAGACGGAAACAATGAGCAGTTCTTC
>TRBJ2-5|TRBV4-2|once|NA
CASSQDGGAGETQYF
TGTGCCAGCAGCCAAGACGGGGGAGCAGGAGAGACCCAGTACTTC
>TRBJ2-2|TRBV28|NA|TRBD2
CASSLWNLAGGPGELFF
TGTGCCAGCAGTTTATGGAACCTAGCGGGGGGGCCCGGGGAGCTGTTTTTT
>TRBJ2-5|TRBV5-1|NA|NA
CASQGQPGVQYF
TGCGCCAGCCAGGGGCAGCCAGGAGTCCAGTACTTC
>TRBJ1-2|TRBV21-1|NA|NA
CASSPGGRPYGYTF
TGTGCCAGCAGCCCCGGGGGCAGGCCCTATGGCTACACCTTC
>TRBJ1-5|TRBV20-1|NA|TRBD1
CSSWTGNNQPQHF
TGCAGCTCATGGACAGGGAATAATCAGCCCCAGCATTTT
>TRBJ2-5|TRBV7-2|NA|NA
CASSLGGSTQETQYF
TGTGCCAGCAGCCTAGGTGGGTCTACCCAAGAGACCCAGTACTTC
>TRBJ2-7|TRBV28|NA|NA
CASGRMGGREQYF
TGTGCCAGCGGCAGAATGGGGGGCAGGGAGCAGTACTTC
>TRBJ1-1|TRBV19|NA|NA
CASSPGGDTEAFF
TGTGCCAGTAGTCCCGGGGGGGACACTGAAGCTTTCTTT
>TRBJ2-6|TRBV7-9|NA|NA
CASSPGRSTGANVLTF
TGTGCCAGCAGCCCGGGACGGTCGACTGGGGCCAACGTCCTGACTTTC
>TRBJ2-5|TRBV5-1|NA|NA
CASGSRAEETQYF
TGCGCCAGCGGGTCGAGGGCTGAGGAGACCCAGTACTTC
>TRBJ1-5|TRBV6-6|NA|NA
CASSYPGGNQPQHF
TGTGCCAGCAGTTACCCTGGGGGCAATCAGCCCCAGCATTTT
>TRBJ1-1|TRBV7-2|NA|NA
CASSPLGSGAFF
TGTGCCAGCAGCCCCCTGGGTTCCGGAGCTTTCTTT
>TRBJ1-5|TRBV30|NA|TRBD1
CAWSGQGYQPQHF
TGTGCCTGGAGTGGACAGGGGTATCAGCCCCAGCATTTT
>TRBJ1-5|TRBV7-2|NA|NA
CASSGRGVDQPQHF
TGTGCCAGCAGCGGGAGGGGGGTTGATCAGCCCCAGCATTTT
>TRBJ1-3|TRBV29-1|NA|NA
CSVAPGGSGNTIYF
TGCAGCGTTGCGCCCGGGGGCTCTGGAAACACCATATATTTT
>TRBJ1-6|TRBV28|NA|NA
CASSLGKVGAYNSPLHF
TGTGCCAGCAGTTTAGGGAAGGTTGGGGCCTATAATTCACCCCTCCACTTT
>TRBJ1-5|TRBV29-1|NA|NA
CSVAGTNSNQPQHF
TGCAGCGTTGCCGGGACAAATAGCAATCAGCCCCAGCATTTT
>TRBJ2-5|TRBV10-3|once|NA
CAISAQETQYF
TGTGCCATCAGCGCACAAGAGACCCAGTACTTC
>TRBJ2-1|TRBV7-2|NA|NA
CASSYVGNEQFF
TGTGCCAGCAGTTATGTCGGGAATGAGCAGTTCTTC
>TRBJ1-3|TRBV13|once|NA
CASSVMTGGNTIYF
TGTGCCAGCAGCGTTATGACCGGAGGAAACACCATATATTTT
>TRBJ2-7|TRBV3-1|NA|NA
CASSQGVEQYF
TGTGCCAGCAGCCAAGGAGTTGAGCAGTACTTC
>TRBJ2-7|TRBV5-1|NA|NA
CASSLAGSFYEQYF
TGCGCCAGCAGCTTGGCAGGGTCTTTCTACGAGCAGTACTTC
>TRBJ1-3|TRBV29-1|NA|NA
CSVGMGSGNTIYF
TGCAGCGTTGGTATGGGGTCTGGAAACACCATATATTTT
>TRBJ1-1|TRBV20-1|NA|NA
CSAKLNTEAFF
TGCAGTGCTAAGTTGAACACTGAAGCTTTCTTT
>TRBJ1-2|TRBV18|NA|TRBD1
CASSPGQGYRYGYTF
TGTGCCAGCTCACCGGGACAGGGGTATAGGTATGGCTACACCTTC
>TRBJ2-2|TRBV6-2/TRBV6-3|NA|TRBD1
CASSLRQGDTGELFF
TGTGCCAGCAGTTTACGACAGGGGGACACCGGGGAGCTGTTTTTT